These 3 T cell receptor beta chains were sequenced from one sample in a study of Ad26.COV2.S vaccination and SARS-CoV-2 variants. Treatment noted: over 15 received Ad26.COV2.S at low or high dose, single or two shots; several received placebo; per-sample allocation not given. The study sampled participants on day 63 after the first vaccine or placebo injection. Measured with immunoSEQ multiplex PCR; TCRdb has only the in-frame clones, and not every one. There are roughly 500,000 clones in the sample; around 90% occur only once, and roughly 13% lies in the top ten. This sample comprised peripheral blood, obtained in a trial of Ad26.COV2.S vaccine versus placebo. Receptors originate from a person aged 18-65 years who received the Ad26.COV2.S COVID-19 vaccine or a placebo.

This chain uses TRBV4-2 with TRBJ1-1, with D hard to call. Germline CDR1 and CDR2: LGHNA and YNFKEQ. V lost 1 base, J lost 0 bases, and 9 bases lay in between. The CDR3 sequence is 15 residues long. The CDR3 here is CASSQVLGMNTEAFF. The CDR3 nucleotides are TGTGCCAGCAGCCAAGTTCTAGGAATGAACACTGAAGCTTTCTTT.

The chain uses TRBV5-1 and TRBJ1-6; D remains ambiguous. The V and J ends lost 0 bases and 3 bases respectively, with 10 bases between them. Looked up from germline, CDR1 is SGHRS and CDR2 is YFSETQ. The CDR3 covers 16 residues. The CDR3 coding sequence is TGCGCCAGCAGCTTGGCCCGGGGTAACTATAATTCACCCCTCCACTTT. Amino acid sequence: CASSLARGNYNSPLHF. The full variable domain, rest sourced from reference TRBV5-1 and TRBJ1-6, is KAGVTQTPRYLIKTRGQQVTLSCSPISGHRSVSWYQQTPGQGLQFLFEYFSETQRNKGNFPGRFSGRQFSNSRSEMNVSTLELGDSALYLCASSLARGNYNSPLHFGNGTRLTVT.

The CDR3 DNA follows: TGTGCAGACAACCAAACCTCACGGGGGGTGCGGTACAATGAGCAGTTCTTC. Its translation is CADNQTSRGVRYNEQFF. This rearrangement joins TRBV19 to TRBJ2-1, with 7 positions matching TRBD2. Germline values: CDR1 LNHDA, CDR2 SQIVND (reference sequence). The CDR3 has 17 residues.